The 21 T cell receptor beta chains below come from one sample, sequenced in a study of blood T cell repertoires in COVID-19. Sequencing was performed with immunoSEQ multiplex PCR; in TCRdb, only in-frame clones are kept and a portion is missing. The sample holds tens of thousands of clones, 65% to 80% seen once. The sample consisted of peripheral blood. Receptors originate from a human donor in a cohort sampled during active COVID-19.

The DNA for the CDR3 is TGTGCCAGCAGCCTTGGTCGAGAAAATACGCAGTATTTT. Encoded protein: CASSLGRENTQYF. This chain links TRBV4-2 with TRBJ2-3, with D uncertain. Trimming left V 4 bases short and J 7 bases short, with 12 bases between. This CDR3 spans 13 amino acids. Germline V gives CDR1 LGHNA, CDR2 YNFKEQ.

The chain links TRBV7-2 to TRBJ2-7, with 9 bases identical to TRBD1. Germline assignment: CDR1 SGHTA and CDR2 FQGNSA. The trim removed 7 bases at V and 4 bases at J, leaving 11 bases unmatched. CDR3 length: 15 amino acids. DNA for the CDR3: TGTGCCAGCAACCCCGGAGGGACAGGGAAGTACGAGCAGTACTTC. This encodes CASNPGGTGKYEQYF. The variable domain in full, completed from reference TRBV7-2 and TRBJ2-7, reads GAGVSQSPSNKVTEKGKDVELRCDPISGHTALYWYRQSLGQGLEFLIYFQGNSAPDKSGLPSDRFSAERTGGSVSTLTIQRTQQEDSAVYLCASNPGGTGKYEQYFGPGTRLTVT.

The chain couples TRBV5-5 to TRBJ2-6; 7 bases are shared with TRBD1. The CDR3 covers 18 residues. CDR1 SGHKS and CDR2 YYEKEE come from the germline V gene (reference sequence). The V gene end was trimmed by 7 bases and the J gene end by 2 bases; junction bases not matched to a gene: 15. The CDR3 nucleotides are TGTGCCAGCCCCCCCGAGGACAGGCAGCCCCCTGGGGCCAACGTCCTGACTTTC. Protein sequence: CASPPEDRQPPGANVLTF. The full variable domain, in which reference TRBV5-5 and TRBJ2-6 provide the parts outside the CDR3, is DAGVTQSPTHLIKTRGQQVTLRCSPISGHKSVSWYQQVLGQGPQFIFQYYEKEERGRGNFPDRFSARQFPNYSSELNVNALLLGDSALYLCASPPEDRQPPGANVLTFGAGSRLTVL.

Only one count was recorded for this clone. This chain links TRBV19 with TRBJ2-2; 7 bases agree with TRBD1. Germline V gene data show CDR1 as LNHDA and CDR2 as SQIVND (reference sequence). Losses at the gene ends were 2 bases for V and 4 bases for J; bases not matched to a gene: 7. This CDR3 is 16 amino acids long. The CDR3 is CASSILQTGITGELFF. For the CDR3, the DNA is TGTGCCAGTAGTATACTCCAGACAGGGATCACCGGGGAGCTGTTTTTT.

The V gene is TRBV5-1, the J gene TRBJ2-6; no definite D call. V was cut by 4 bases and J by 4 bases, with 9 bases left in between. Germline values: CDR1 SGHRS, CDR2 YFSETQ. The CDR3 loop spans 14 amino acids. CDR3 residues: CASSPNLGANVLTF. The CDR3 DNA reads as TGCGCCAGCAGCCCAAACTTAGGGGCCAACGTCCTGACTTTC.

This chain connects TRBV23-1 to TRBJ2-7; D unclear. TRBV23-1 is given ORF status, its function remaining uncertain. The V and J ends lost 2 bases and 6 bases respectively, with 8 bases between them. The CDR3 length is 12 residues. In DNA form, the CDR3 reads TGCGCCAGCAGTCAACCCCCACTCGAGCAGTACTTC. This sequence encodes CASSQPPLEQYF.

The chain carries TRBV28 and TRBJ1-6; 10 bases fit TRBD1. CDR1 and CDR2 from the germline V gene are MDHEN and SYDVKM. Germline trimming cut 6 bases from V and 9 bases from J; bases unmatched to any gene: 8. This CDR3 comprises 15 residues. CDR3 residues: CASRGIGTGVSPLHF. DNA of the CDR3: TGTGCCAGCAGGGGCATCGGGACAGGGGTTTCACCCCTCCACTTT.

As to this clone: Other DNA sequences in the sample encode the same CDR3. The chain carries TRBV9 and TRBJ2-7; TRBD1 aligns across 10 bases. V lost 2 bases, J lost 3 bases, and 5 bases stayed unmatched. CDR1 is SGDLS and CDR2 is YYNGEE in the germline V gene. CDR3 size: 15 residues. CDR3 nucleotide sequence: TGTGCCAGCAGCGTGGGACAGGGGACTATCTACGAGCAGTACTTC. This encodes CASSVGQGTIYEQYF. Using reference TRBV9 and TRBJ2-7 for the parts outside the CDR3, the full variable domain is DSGVTQTPKHLITATGQRVTLRCSPRSGDLSVYWYQQSLDQGLQFLIQYYNGEERAKGNILERFSAQQFPDLHSELNLSSLELGDSALYFCASSVGQGTIYEQYFGPGTRLTVT.

The chain links TRBV19 to TRBJ2-3; 12 bases match TRBD1. The length of the CDR3 is 15 residues. Germline-derived CDR1 and CDR2 are LNHDA and SQIVND (reference sequence). V dropped 7 bases and J dropped 4; count of bases not matched to a gene: 6. DNA of the CDR3: TGTGCCAGTAATACGGGACAGGGGGCATCAGATACGCAGTATTTT. It encodes CASNTGQGASDTQYF. Using reference TRBV19 and TRBJ2-3 for the parts outside the CDR3, the full variable domain is DGGITQSPKYLFRKEGQNVTLSCEQNLNHDAMYWYRQDPGQGLRLIYYSQIVNDFQKGDIAEGYSVSREKKESFPLTVTSAQKNPTAFYLCASNTGQGASDTQYFGPGTRLTVL.

V is TRBV14 and J is TRBJ2-2, with D unresolved. There are 11 residues in the CDR3. Trimming left V 5 bases short and J 9 bases short, with 7 bases between. Germline CDR1 SGHDN, CDR2 FVKESK. The CDR3 nucleotides are TGTGCCAGCAGCGCACATAGGGAGCTGTTTTTT. It is translated as CASSAHRELFF.

The chain couples TRBV4-1 to TRBJ2-4, with 14 positions matching TRBD2. Germline CDR1 is MGHRA and CDR2 is YSYEKL. V was pared by 4 bases and J by 6 bases, with 8 bases of the junction left unmatched. The CDR3 has 17 residues. CDR3 DNA sequence: TGCGCCAGCAGCCCCCGACTAGCGGGAGGGCCTGTAAACATTCAGTACTTC. This codes for CASSPRLAGGPVNIQYF.

This rearrangement joins TRBV5-1 to TRBJ2-2, with D tentatively TRBD1 (5 bases). Germline values: CDR1 SGHRS, CDR2 YFSETQ. V gave up 5 bases and J gave up 3 bases, with 14 bases separating them. CDR3 length equals 15 residues. CDR3 bases: TGCGCCAGCAGTCTTCGTCCAGGGCACACCGGGGAGCTGTTTTTT. Residues: CASSLRPGHTGELFF.

This clone is a singleton in its sample. The J gene is TRBJ2-3, the V gene TRBV28; TRBD2 aligns across 9 bases. With V trimmed by 6 bases and J by 2 bases, 3 bases remained unmatched. The CDR3 is 14 amino acids. The V gene's germline CDR1 is MDHEN and CDR2 SYDVKM. CDR3 nucleotide sequence: TGTGCCAGCAGGGGGACTAGCCTCACAGATACGCAGTATTTT. As protein: CASRGTSLTDTQYF.

The genes are TRBV27 and TRBJ1-1; a possible D gene is TRBD1 (5 bases). The ends were cut back, 0 bases at V and 3 bases at J, with 11 bases in the middle. CDR1 and CDR2 from the germline V gene are MNHEY and SMNVEV (reference sequence). There are 15 residues in the CDR3. In DNA, the CDR3 is TGTGCCAGCAGTTTATCGACAAGGGGCTACACTGAAGCTTTCTTT. Protein product: CASSLSTRGYTEAFF.

This sequence joins TRBV7-2 and TRBJ1-4, with a possible D match to TRBD1 (5 bases). Germline CDR1 reads SGHTA; CDR2 reads FQGNSA. There are 15 residues in the CDR3. V gave up 5 bases and J gave up 4 bases, with 14 bases separating them. The CDR3 bases are TGTGCCAGCAGCCCCCAGGGAACCCATAATGAAAAACTGTTTTTT. Translation: CASSPQGTHNEKLFF.

The chain combines TRBV9 with TRBJ2-1; 8 bases match TRBD2. The germline V gene has CDR1 SGDLS and CDR2 YYNGEE. V trimming: 3 bases; J trimming: 5 bases; junction bases outside the gene matches: 13. The CDR3 consists of 17 residues. CDR3 sequence: CASSGSPGTSLDNEQFF. DNA of the CDR3: TGTGCCAGCAGCGGTTCCCCCGGGACTAGTCTAGACAATGAGCAGTTCTTC.

The V call is TRBV18, the J call TRBJ1-1, with 9 bases that match TRBD1. Per the germline V gene, CDR1 is KGHSH and CDR2 is LQKENI. CDR3 length: 13 residues. The V gene end was trimmed by 6 bases and the J gene end by 7 bases; junction bases not matched to a gene: 6. The chain's CDR3 is CASSSGTGSEAFF. CDR3 bases: TGTGCCAGCTCCTCCGGGACAGGGAGTGAAGCTTTCTTT. The whole variable domain, remainder taken from reference TRBV18 and TRBJ1-1, is NAGVMQNPRHLVRRRGQEARLRCSPMKGHSHVYWYRQLPEEGLKFMVYLQKENIIDESGMPKERFSAEFPKEGPSILRIQQVVRGDSAAYFCASSSGTGSEAFFGQGTRLTVV.

The chain carries TRBV28 and TRBJ2-7; 12 bases agree with TRBD2. From germline, CDR1 is MDHEN and CDR2 SYDVKM. The CDR3 contains 17 residues. J gave up 8 bases and V 7 bases, and 18 bases lay outside the gene matches. The CDR3 region is CASTSASLPTSGRKQYF. In nucleotides, the CDR3 is TGTGCCAGCACCTCCGCCAGCCTCCCGACTAGCGGGAGAAAGCAGTACTTC.

The chain carries TRBV25-1 and TRBJ1-1, with D possibly being TRBD1 (5 bases). CDR3 length: 16 residues. Germline V gene data show CDR1 as MGHDK and CDR2 as SYGVNS. Between the trimmed V and J ends, which lost 1 base and 4 bases, there was a span of 16 bases. CDR3 DNA sequence: TGTGCCAGCAGTGAATGGAGGGGACCGGGGGTCACTGAAGCTTTCTTT. Translation gives CASSEWRGPGVTEAFF.

The CDR3 spells CASSILVGYNEQFF. As DNA, the CDR3 is TGTGCCAGTAGTATTCTAGTTGGCTACAATGAGCAGTTCTTC. This chain joins TRBV19 and TRBJ2-1; no clear D gene. The V end lost 3 bases, the J end lost 3 bases, and 9 bases lay between the germline ends. Germline values: CDR1 LNHDA, CDR2 SQIVND (reference sequence). This CDR3 is built from 14 residues.

This clone showed up just a few times. The chain has TRBV19 and TRBJ2-1, with a weak D call TRBD2 (6 bases). The germline V gene encodes CDR1 LNHDA and CDR2 SQIVND (reference sequence). The germline V and J ends were trimmed by 0 bases and 2 bases, with 14 bases remaining between them. This CDR3 contains 17 residues. The CDR3 reads CASSIDRGGKAYNEQFF. CDR3 coding DNA: TGTGCCAGTAGTATAGATCGGGGCGGGAAGGCCTACAATGAGCAGTTCTTC.